This T cell receptor beta chain appears in the sequencing data of a study of shared clonotypes between healthy human individuals. As for the study in general: Each donor had three CD4 naive, three CD4 memory, two CD8 naive and one CD8 memory plate.

This clone was counted once. As originally analysed: In the immunoSEQ data, sequences were junction-only and lacked quality scores, so filtering differed. Sequencing used immunoSEQ multiplex PCR; TCRdb keeps in-frame clones, though not all of them. The V and J calls and clone size come from that table; D and trimming were worked out from the DNA. The repertoire has some 360,000 clones, about 70% of them found once; the top ten carry 8% to 13%. Sequencing was done on a sample of memory CD4+ T cells sorted from blood. Stated subset: CD45RA-negative fraction. This sequence originates from a man in his thirties or forties in good health.

The CDR3 loop reads CASSWVEYNEQFF. The DNA for the CDR3 is TGTGCCAGCAGCTGGGTCGAGTACAATGAGCAGTTCTTC. The chain uses TRBV7-8 and TRBJ2-1; unclear D gene. This CDR3 contains 13 residues. Deletions cut 4 bases from V and 4 bases from J, with 8 bases between. Per the germline V gene, CDR1 is SGHVS and CDR2 is FQNEAQ. Combining the CDR3 with reference TRBV7-8 and TRBJ2-1 gives the whole variable domain GAGVSQSPRYKVAKRGQDVALRCDPISGHVSLFWYQQALGQGPEFLTYFQNEAQLDKSGLPSDRFFAERPEGSVSTLKIQRTQQEDSAVYLCASSWVEYNEQFFGPGTRLTVL.